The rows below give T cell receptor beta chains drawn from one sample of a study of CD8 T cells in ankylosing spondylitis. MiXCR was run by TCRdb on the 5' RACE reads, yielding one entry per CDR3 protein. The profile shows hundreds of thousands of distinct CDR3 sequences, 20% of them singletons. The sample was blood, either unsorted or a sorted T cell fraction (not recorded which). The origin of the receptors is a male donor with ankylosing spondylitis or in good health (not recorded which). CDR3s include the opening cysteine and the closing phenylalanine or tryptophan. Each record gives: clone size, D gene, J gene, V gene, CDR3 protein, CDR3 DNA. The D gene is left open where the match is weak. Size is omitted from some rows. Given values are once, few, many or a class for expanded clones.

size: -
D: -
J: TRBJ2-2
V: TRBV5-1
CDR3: CVSSLGSATGELFF
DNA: TGCGTCAGCAGCTTGGGCAGTGCCACCGGGGAGCTGTTTTTT

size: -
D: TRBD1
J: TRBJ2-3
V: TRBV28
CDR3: CASSLLTGGLTDTQYF
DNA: TGTGCCAGCAGCCTCCTGACAGGGGGATTGACAGATACGCAGTATTTT

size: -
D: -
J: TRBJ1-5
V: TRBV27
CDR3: CASSFNGNQPQHF
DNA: TGTGCCAGCAGTTTTAATGGTAATCAGCCCCAGCATTTT

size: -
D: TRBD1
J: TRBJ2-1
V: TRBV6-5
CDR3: CASSFVQGVYNEQFF
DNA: TGTGCCAGCAGTTTTGTACAGGGGGTATACAATGAGCAGTTCTTC

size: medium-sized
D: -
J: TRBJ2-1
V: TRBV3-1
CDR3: CASSQVRAFGEQFF
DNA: TGTGCCAGCAGCCAAGTTCGAGCGTTCGGGGAGCAGTTCTTC

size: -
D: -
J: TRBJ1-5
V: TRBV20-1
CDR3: CSARERPNQPQHF
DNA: TGCAGTGCTAGAGAAAGGCCCAATCAGCCCCAGCATTTT

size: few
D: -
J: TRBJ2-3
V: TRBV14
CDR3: CASSQDFGVGAYTDTQYF
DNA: TGTGCCAGCAGCCAAGACTTCGGCGTGGGGGCTTACACAGATACGCAGTATTTT

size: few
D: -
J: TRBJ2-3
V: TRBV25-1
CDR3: CASSETNFADTQYF
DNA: TGTGCCAGCAGTGAAACCAATTTCGCGGATACGCAGTATTTT

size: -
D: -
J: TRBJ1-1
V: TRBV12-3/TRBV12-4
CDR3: CASGRGLNTEAFF
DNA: TGTGCCAGCGGACGAGGGCTCAACACTGAAGCTTTCTTT

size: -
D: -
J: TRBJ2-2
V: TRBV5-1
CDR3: CASMDSAGELFF
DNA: TGCGCCAGCATGGACTCGGCCGGGGAGCTGTTTTTT

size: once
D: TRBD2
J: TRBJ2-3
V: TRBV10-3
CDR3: CAISSGLADTQYF
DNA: TGTGCCATCAGTTCGGGACTAGCAGATACGCAGTATTTT

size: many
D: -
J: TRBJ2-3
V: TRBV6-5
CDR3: CASSYTLRRSTDTQYF
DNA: TGTGCCAGCAGTTACACCTTGCGTCGAAGCACAGATACGCAGTATTTT

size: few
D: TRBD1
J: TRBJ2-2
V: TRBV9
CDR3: CASSGDRRATGELFF
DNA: TGTGCCAGCAGCGGGGACAGGAGGGCCACCGGGGAGCTGTTTTTT

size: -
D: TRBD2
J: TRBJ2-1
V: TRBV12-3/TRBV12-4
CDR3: CASSFASGGAGNEQFF
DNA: TGTGCCAGCAGTTTCGCTAGCGGGGGAGCGGGAAATGAGCAGTTCTTC

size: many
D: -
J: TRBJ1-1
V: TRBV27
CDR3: CASSLSSMTEAFF
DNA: TGTGCCAGCAGTTTATCTTCGATGACTGAAGCTTTCTTT

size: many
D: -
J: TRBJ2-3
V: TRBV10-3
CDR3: CAISEYEVSTDTQYF
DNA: TGTGCCATCAGTGAGTACGAGGTTAGCACAGATACGCAGTATTTT

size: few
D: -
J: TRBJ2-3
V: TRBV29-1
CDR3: CSVEVPSGYTDTQYF
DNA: TGCAGCGTTGAAGTTCCCAGCGGCTACACAGATACGCAGTATTTT

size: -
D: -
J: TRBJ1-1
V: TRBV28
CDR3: CASSPLGTTEAFF
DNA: TGTGCCAGCAGTCCATTGGGCACCACTGAAGCTTTCTTT

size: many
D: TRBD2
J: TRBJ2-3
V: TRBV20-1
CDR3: CSASAREITDTQYF
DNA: TGCAGTGCTAGCGCGCGGGAGATCACAGATACGCAGTATTTT

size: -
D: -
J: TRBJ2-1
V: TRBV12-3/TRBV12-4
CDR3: CASSSRTDINEQFF
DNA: TGTGCCAGCAGTTCTCGGACAGATATCAATGAGCAGTTCTTC

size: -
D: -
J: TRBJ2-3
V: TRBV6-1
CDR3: CASSRGGTLGDTQYF
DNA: TGTGCCAGCAGTAGAGGCGGTACCCTCGGAGATACGCAGTATTTT

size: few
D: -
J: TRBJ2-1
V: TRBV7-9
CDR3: CASSQSDYDEQFF
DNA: TGTGCCAGCAGCCAAAGTGATTATGATGAGCAGTTCTTC